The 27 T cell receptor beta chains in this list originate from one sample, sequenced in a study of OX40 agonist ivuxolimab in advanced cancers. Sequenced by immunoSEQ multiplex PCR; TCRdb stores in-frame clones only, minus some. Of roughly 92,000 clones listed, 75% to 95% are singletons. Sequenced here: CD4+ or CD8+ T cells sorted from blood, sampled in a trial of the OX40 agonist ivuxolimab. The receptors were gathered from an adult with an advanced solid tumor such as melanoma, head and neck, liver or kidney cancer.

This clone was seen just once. In DNA form, the CDR3 reads TGTGCCAGCGCGATATCCGGGACCAGGAGGATTGGGGCAGATACGCAGTATTTT. This translates into CASAISGTRRIGADTQYF. This chain uses TRBV2 with TRBJ2-3; possibly TRBD1 or TRBD2 for D (5 bases each). Trimming stripped 8 bases from V and 4 bases from J, with 28 bases between. Germline values: CDR1 SNHLY, CDR2 FYNNEI. This CDR3 has 18 residues.

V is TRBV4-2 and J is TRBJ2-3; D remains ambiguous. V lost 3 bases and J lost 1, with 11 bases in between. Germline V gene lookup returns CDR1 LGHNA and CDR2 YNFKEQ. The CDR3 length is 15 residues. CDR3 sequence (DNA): TGTGCCAGCAGCCATTGGGCCCGGGGCACAGATACGCAGTATTTT. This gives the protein CASSHWARGTDTQYF.

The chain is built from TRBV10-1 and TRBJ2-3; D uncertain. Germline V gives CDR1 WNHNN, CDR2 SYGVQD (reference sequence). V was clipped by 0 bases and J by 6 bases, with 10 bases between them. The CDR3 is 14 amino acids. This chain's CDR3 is CASSESPVGDTQYF. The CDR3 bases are TGCGCCAGCAGTGAGTCACCGGTCGGGGATACGCAGTATTTT.

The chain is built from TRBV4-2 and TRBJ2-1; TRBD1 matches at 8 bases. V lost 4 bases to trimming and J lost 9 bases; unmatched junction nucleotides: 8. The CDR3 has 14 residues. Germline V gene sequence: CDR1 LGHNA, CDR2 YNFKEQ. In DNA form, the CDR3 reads TGTGCCAGCAGCCCAACCCCTGGGACAGGTGAGCAGTTCTTC. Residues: CASSPTPGTGEQFF.

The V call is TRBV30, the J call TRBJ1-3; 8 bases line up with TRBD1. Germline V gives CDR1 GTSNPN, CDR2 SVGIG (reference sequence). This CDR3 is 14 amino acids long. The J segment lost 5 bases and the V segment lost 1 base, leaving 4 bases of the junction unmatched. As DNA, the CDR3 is TGTGCCTGGAGTGATGGGACAGGAAGAAACACCATATATTTT. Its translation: CAWSDGTGRNTIYF. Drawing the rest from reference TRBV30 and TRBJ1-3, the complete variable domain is SQTIHQWPATLVQPVGSPLSLECTVEGTSNPNLYWYRQAAGRGLQLLFYSVGIGQISSEVPQNLSASRPQDRQFILSSKKLLLSDSGFYLCAWSDGTGRNTIYFGEGSWLTVV.

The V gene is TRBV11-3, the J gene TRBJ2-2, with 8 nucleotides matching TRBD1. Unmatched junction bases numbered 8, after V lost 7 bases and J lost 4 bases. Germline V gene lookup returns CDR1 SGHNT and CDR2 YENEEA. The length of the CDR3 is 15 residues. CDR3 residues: CASTTTGVATGELFF. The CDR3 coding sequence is TGTGCCAGCACCACGACAGGGGTGGCCACCGGGGAGCTGTTTTTT. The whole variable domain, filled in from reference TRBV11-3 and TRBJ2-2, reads EAGVVQSPRYKIIEKKQPVAFWCNPISGHNTLYWYLQNLGQGPELLIRYENEEAVDDSQLPKDRFSAERLKGVDSTLKIQPAELGDSAVYLCASTTTGVATGELFFGEGSRLTVL.

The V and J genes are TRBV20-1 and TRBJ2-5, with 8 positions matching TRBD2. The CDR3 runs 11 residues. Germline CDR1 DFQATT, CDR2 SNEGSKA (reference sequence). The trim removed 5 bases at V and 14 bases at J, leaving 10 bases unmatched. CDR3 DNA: TGCAGTGCTCCTCGGGGGGGACTACTATACTTC. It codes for CSAPRGGLLYF.

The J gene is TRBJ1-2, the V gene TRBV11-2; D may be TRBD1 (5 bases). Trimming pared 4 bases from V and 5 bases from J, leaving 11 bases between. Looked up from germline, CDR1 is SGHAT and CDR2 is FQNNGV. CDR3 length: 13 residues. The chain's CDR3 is CASSWDGFYGYTF. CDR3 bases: TGTGCCAGCAGCTGGGACGGCTTTTATGGCTACACCTTC.

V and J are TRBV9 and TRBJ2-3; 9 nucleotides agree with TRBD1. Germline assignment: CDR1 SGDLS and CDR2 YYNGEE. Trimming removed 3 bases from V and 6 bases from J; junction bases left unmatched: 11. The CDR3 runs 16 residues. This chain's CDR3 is CASSGRDRARLDTQYF. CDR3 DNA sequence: TGTGCCAGCAGCGGCCGGGACAGGGCGAGGCTGGATACGCAGTATTTT. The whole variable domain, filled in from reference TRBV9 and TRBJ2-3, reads DSGVTQTPKHLITATGQRVTLRCSPRSGDLSVYWYQQSLDQGLQFLIQYYNGEERAKGNILERFSAQQFPDLHSELNLSSLELGDSALYFCASSGRDRARLDTQYFGPGTRLTVL.

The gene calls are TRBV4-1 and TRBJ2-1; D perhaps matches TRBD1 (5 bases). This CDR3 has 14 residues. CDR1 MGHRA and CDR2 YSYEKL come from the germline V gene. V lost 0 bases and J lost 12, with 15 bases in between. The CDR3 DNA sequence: TGCGCCAGCAGCCAAGAAGCCAGGGCAAAGGCGCAGTTCTTC. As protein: CASSQEARAKAQFF.

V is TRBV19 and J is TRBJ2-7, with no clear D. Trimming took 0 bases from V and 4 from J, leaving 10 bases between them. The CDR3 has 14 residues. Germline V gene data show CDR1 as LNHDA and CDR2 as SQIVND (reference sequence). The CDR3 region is CASSIDPSRYEQYF. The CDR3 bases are TGTGCCAGTAGTATAGATCCGTCCCGGTACGAGCAGTACTTC.

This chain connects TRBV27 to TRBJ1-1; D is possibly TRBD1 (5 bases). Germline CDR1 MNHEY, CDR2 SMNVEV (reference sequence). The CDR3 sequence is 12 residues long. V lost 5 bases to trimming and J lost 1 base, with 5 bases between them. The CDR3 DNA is TGTGCCAGCAGTACAGGGAACACTGAAGCTTTCTTT. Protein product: CASSTGNTEAFF.

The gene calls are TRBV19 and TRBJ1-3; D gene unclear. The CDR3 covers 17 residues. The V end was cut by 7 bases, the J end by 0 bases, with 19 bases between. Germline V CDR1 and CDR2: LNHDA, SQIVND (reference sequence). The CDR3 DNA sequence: TGTGCCAGTACGCTCGACTCCTCTACTTTCTCTGGAAACACCATATATTTT. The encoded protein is CASTLDSSTFSGNTIYF.

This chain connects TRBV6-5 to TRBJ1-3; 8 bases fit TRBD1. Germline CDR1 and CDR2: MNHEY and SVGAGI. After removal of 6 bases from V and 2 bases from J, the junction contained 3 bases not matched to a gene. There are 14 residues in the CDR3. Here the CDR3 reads CASRLGQAGNTIYF. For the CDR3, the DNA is TGTGCCAGCAGGCTGGGACAGGCTGGAAACACCATATATTTT.

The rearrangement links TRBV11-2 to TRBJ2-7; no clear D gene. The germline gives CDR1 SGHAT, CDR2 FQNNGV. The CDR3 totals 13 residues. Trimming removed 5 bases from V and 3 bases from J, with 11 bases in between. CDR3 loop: CASSLGSYYEQYF. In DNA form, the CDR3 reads TGTGCCAGCAGCCTAGGATCGTACTACGAGCAGTACTTC.

CDR3: CASSQGLAANTEAFF. As DNA, the CDR3 is TGTGCCAGCAGCCAAGGCCTGGCAGCTAACACTGAAGCTTTCTTT. The chain is built from TRBV4-2 and TRBJ1-1, with D hard to call. V lost 1 base, J lost 2 bases, and 11 bases lay in between. There are 15 residues in the CDR3. Germline V gives CDR1 LGHNA, CDR2 YNFKEQ.

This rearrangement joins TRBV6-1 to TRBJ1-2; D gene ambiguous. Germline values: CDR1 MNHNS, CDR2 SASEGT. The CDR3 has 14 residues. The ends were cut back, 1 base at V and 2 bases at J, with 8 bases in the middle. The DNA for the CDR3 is TGTGCCAGCAGTGAAGGGTGGACGAACTATGGCTACACCTTC. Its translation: CASSEGWTNYGYTF.

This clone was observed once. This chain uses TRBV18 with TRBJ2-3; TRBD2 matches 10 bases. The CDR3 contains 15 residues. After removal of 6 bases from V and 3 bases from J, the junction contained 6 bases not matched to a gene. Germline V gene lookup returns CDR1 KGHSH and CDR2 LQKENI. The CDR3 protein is CASSQGLAYTDTQYF. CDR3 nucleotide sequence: TGTGCCAGCTCCCAGGGACTAGCGTATACAGATACGCAGTATTTT.

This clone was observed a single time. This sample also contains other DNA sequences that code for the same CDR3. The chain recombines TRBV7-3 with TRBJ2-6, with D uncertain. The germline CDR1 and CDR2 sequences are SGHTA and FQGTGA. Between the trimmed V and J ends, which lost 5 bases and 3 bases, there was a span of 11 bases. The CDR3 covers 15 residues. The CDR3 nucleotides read TGTGCCAGCAGCCCCGGGTTGAGTGGGGCCAACGTCCTGACTTTC. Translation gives CASSPGLSGANVLTF.

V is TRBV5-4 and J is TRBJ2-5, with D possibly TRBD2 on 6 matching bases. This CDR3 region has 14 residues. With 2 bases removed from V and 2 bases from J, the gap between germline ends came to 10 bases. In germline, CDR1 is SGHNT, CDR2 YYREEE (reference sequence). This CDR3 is CASSFGTGQETQYF. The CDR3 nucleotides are TGTGCCAGCAGCTTCGGGACTGGGCAAGAGACCCAGTACTTC. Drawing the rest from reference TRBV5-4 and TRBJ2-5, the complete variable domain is ETGVTQSPTHLIKTRGQQVTLRCSSQSGHNTVSWYQQALGQGPQFIFQYYREEENGRGNFPPRFSGLQFPNYSSELNVNALELDDSALYLCASSFGTGQETQYFGPGTRLLVL.

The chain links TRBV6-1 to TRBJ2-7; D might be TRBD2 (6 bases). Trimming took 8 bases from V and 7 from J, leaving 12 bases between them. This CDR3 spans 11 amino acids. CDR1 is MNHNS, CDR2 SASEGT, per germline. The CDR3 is CASGTREEQYF. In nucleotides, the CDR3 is TGTGCCAGCGGGACCCGGGAGGAGCAGTACTTC.

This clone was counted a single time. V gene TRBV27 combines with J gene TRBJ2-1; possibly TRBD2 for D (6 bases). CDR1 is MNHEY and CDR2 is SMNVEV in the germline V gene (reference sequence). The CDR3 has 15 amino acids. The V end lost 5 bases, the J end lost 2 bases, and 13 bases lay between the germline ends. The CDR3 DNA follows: TGTGCCAGCAGTCCCCGGGACTCCGCCTACAATGAGCAGTTCTTC. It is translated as CASSPRDSAYNEQFF.

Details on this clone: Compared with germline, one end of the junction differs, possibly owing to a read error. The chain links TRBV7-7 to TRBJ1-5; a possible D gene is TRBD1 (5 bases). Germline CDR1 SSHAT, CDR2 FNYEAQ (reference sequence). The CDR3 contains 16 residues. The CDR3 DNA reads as TGTGCTAGCAGCTTAATCCGCAGGGAAGGTAATCAGCCCCAGCATTTT. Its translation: CASSLIRREGNQPQHF.

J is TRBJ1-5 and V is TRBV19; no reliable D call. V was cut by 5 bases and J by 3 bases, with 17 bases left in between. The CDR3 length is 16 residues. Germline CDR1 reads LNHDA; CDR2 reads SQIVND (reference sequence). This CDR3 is CASSLQQQRDNQPQHF. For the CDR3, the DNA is TGTGCCAGTAGTTTGCAACAGCAGCGGGACAATCAGCCCCAGCATTTT.

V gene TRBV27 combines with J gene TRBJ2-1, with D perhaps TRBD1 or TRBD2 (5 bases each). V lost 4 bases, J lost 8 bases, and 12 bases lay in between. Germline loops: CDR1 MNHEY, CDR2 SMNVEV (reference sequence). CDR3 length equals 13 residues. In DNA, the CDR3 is TGTGCCAGCAGTTGGGACGTTTTCCATGAGCAGTTCTTC. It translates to CASSWDVFHEQFF.

The CDR3 region has the DNA TGTGCCAGCAGTTTATTGAGCGGGCACGACGAGCAGTACTTC. Residues: CASSLLSGHDEQYF. The rearrangement uses TRBV7-6 and TRBJ2-7; TRBD2 is a possible D gene (6 bases). CDR1 SGHVS and CDR2 FNYEAQ come from the germline V gene. V lost 6 bases, J lost 5 bases, and 17 bases lay in between. The CDR3 contains 14 residues.

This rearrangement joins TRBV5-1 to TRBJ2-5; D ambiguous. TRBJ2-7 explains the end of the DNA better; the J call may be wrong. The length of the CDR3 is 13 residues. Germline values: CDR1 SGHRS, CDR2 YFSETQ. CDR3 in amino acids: CASSATTSYEQYF. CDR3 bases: TGCGCCAGCAGCGCAACTACCTCCTACGAGCAGTACTTC.